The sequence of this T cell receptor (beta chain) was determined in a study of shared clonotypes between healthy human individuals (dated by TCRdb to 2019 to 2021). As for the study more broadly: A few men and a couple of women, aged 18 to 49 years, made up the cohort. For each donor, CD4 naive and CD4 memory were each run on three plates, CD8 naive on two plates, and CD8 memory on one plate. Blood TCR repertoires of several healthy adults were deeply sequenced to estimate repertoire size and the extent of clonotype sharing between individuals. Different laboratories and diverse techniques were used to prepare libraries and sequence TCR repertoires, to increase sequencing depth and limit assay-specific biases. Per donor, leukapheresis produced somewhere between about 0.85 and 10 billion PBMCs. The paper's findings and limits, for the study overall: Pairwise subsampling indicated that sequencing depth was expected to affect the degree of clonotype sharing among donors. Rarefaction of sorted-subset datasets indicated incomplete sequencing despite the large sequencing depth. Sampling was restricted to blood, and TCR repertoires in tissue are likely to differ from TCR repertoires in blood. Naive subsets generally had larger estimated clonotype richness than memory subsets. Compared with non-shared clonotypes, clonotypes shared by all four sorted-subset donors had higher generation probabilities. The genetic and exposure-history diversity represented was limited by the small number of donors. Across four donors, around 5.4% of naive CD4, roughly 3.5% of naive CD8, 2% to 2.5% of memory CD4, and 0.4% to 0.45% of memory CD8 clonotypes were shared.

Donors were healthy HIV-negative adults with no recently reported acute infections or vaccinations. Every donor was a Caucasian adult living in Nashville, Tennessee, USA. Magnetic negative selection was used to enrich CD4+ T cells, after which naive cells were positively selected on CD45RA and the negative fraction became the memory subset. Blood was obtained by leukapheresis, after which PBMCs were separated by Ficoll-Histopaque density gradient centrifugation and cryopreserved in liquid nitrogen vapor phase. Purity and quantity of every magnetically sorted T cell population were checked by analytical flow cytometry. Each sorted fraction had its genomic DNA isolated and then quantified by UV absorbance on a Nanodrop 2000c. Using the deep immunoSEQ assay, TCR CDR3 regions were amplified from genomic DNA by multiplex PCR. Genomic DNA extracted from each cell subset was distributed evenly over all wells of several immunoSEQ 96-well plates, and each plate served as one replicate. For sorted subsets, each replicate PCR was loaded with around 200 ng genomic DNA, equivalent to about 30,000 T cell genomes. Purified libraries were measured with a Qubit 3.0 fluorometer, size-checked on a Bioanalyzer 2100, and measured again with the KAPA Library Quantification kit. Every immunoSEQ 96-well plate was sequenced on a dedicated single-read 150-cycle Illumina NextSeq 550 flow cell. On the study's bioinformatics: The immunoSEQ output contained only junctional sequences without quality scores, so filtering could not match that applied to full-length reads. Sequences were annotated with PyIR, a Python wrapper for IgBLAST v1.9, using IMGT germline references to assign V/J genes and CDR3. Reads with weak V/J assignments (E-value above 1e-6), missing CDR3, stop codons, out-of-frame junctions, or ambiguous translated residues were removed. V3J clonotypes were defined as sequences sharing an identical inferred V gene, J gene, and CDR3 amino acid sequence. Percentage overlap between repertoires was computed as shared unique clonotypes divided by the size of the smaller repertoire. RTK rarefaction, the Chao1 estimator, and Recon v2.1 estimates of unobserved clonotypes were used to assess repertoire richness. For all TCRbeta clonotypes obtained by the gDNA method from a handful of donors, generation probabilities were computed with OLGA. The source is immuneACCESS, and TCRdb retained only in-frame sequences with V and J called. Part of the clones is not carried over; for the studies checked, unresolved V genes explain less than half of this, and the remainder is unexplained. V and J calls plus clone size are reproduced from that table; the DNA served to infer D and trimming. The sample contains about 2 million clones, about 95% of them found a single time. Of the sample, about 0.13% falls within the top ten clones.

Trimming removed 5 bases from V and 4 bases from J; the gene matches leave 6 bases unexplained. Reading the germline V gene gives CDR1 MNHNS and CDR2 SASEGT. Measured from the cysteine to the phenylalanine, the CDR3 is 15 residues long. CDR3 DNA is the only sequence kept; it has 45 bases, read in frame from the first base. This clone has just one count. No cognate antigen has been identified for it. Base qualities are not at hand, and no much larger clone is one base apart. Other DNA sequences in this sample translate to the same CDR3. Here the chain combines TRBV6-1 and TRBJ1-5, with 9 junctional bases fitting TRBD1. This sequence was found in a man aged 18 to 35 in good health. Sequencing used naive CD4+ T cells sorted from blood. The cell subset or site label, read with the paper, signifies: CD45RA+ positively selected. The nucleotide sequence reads TGTGCCAGCAGTAGTAGACAGGGGGGGAATCAGCCCCAGCATTTT. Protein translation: CASSSRQGGNQPQHF.